Following are 19 T cell receptor beta chains from one sample sequenced in a study of shared T cell receptors in the human thymus. Sequenced by immunoSEQ multiplex PCR; TCRdb stores in-frame clones only, minus some. The table includes approximately 490,000 clones, about four fifths detected once. Separately, the same data were catalogued under a study of human thymus T cells.

The sequenced sample was thymocytes. Receptor source: a boy less than two years old with a congenital heart defect.

This rearrangement joins TRBV7-8 to TRBJ2-7, with D hard to call. Germline V lookup: CDR1 SGHVS, CDR2 FQNEAQ. With 1 base removed from V and 2 bases from J, the gap between germline ends came to 18 bases. The length of the CDR3 is 17 residues. This CDR3 is CASSLELAGPRTYEQYF. CDR3 sequence (DNA): TGTGCCAGCAGCTTAGAGTTGGCAGGCCCCAGAACCTACGAGCAGTACTTC.

The chain couples TRBV11-2 to TRBJ2-7; 8 nucleotides line up with TRBD2. With 6 bases clipped from V and 0 bases from J, the junction kept 4 bases outside the gene matches. Germline V gives CDR1 SGHAT, CDR2 FQNNGV. The CDR3 loop spans 14 amino acids. DNA for the CDR3: TGTGCCAGCAGTCCTAGCGGGCCCTCCTACGAGCAGTACTTC. It is translated as CASSPSGPSYEQYF.

This clone has just one count. The gene calls are TRBV7-2 and TRBJ1-4; 8 bases fit TRBD1. V shed 0 bases and J 1 base; nucleotides not matched to a gene: 4. The germline V gene has CDR1 SGHTA and CDR2 FQGNSA. The CDR3 is 17 amino acids. CDR3 sequence: CASSLAKQGGTNEKLFF. In DNA, the CDR3 is TGTGCCAGCAGCTTAGCGAAACAGGGGGGAACTAATGAAAAACTGTTTTTT.

This clone showed up just once. The rearrangement uses TRBV6-1 and TRBJ2-3; D unresolved. The V gene's germline CDR1 is MNHNS and CDR2 SASEGT. The CDR3 totals 15 residues. V lost 2 bases, J lost 0 bases, and 9 bases lay in between. CDR3 in amino acids: CASSEQRHSTDTQYF. The CDR3 bases are TGTGCCAGCAGTGAACAAAGACACAGCACAGATACGCAGTATTTT.

The V and J genes are TRBV4-1 and TRBJ2-1; D is perhaps TRBD2 (6 bases). Germline V CDR1 and CDR2: MGHRA, YSYEKL. This CDR3 has 16 amino acids. Between the trimmed V and J ends, which lost 1 base and 3 bases, there was a span of 13 bases. CDR3 region: CASSQGKSGCYNEQFF. The DNA for the CDR3 is TGCGCCAGCAGCCAAGGGAAGAGCGGGTGCTACAATGAGCAGTTCTTC.

This clone was counted once. The V and J genes are TRBV6-1 and TRBJ2-3; 7 nucleotides agree with TRBD2. CDR3 length equals 15 residues. The V gene's germline CDR1 is MNHNS and CDR2 SASEGT. The trim removed 0 bases at V and 4 bases at J, leaving 4 bases unmatched. The CDR3 DNA sequence: TGTGCCAGCAGTGAAGCGGGAGGGCTGGCAGATACGCAGTATTTT. Translated: CASSEAGGLADTQYF.

The rearrangement uses TRBV2 and TRBJ2-1, with 12 bases fitting TRBD2. Losses at the gene ends were 7 bases for V and 2 bases for J; bases not matched to a gene: 6. The germline gives CDR1 SNHLY, CDR2 FYNNEI. The CDR3 sequence is 16 residues long. The DNA for the CDR3 is TGTGCCAGCAACGGACTAGCGGGATTCACCTACAATGAGCAGTTCTTC. Amino acid sequence: CASNGLAGFTYNEQFF.

The chain carries TRBV27 and TRBJ2-3, with a possible D match to TRBD2 (5 bases). The germline CDR1 and CDR2 sequences are MNHEY and SMNVEV (reference sequence). V was clipped by 5 bases and J by 4 bases, with 10 bases between them. This CDR3 spans 13 amino acids. CDR3 DNA sequence: TGTGCCAGCAGTGATTTAGCGCCAGATACGCAGTATTTT. This encodes CASSDLAPDTQYF.

This chain connects TRBV4-2 to TRBJ2-7; 13 positions match TRBD2. The germline V gene encodes CDR1 LGHNA and CDR2 YNFKEQ. V gave up 7 bases and J gave up 5 bases; unmatched junction bases: 5. The CDR3 has 14 amino acids. CDR3 sequence: CASTVTSGRDEQYF. CDR3 sequence (DNA): TGTGCCAGCACCGTTACTAGCGGGAGGGACGAGCAGTACTTC.

V and J are TRBV6-5 and TRBJ2-3; 9 positions match TRBD1. The germline V gene encodes CDR1 MNHEY and CDR2 SVGAGI. V was pared by 6 bases and J by 4 bases, with 8 bases of the junction left unmatched. This CDR3 comprises 15 residues. Here the CDR3 reads CASRPTGGAADTQYF. The CDR3 nucleotides read TGTGCCAGCAGGCCTACAGGGGGCGCAGCAGATACGCAGTATTTT.

The V call is TRBV28, the J call TRBJ1-2, with 7 positions matching TRBD1. Per germline, CDR1 MDHEN and CDR2 SYDVKM. V was clipped by 1 base and J by 2 bases; unmatched bases: 10. There are 17 residues in the CDR3. CDR3 nucleotides: TGTGCCAGCAGTTTATTCGGGGAAACGGGACAGAACTATGGCTACACCTTC. Encoded protein: CASSLFGETGQNYGYTF.

This chain joins TRBV14 and TRBJ2-2, with TRBD2 identical over 14 bases. Germline CDR1 and CDR2: SGHDN and FVKESK. The CDR3 extends over 20 amino acids. V lost 3 bases and J lost 1; bases outside the gene matches: 10. CDR3 in amino acids: CASSHRRTSGRTENTGELFF. The CDR3 DNA sequence: TGTGCCAGCAGCCACAGAAGGACTAGCGGGAGGACAGAGAACACCGGGGAGCTGTTTTTT.

J is TRBJ2-7 and V is TRBV4-1, with 7 nucleotides matching TRBD1. Germline V lookup: CDR1 MGHRA, CDR2 YSYEKL. This CDR3 comprises 15 residues. With 3 bases clipped from V and 3 bases from J, the junction kept 8 bases outside the gene matches. The chain's CDR3 is CASSQIQGVLYEQYF. In DNA, the CDR3 is TGCGCCAGCAGCCAGATTCAGGGGGTCCTCTACGAGCAGTACTTC.

This chain joins TRBV7-9 and TRBJ1-4; no clear D. The CDR3 sequence is 16 residues long. CDR1 is SEHNR and CDR2 is FQNEAQ in the germline V gene (reference sequence). Trimming pared 6 bases from V and 6 bases from J, leaving 20 bases between. The CDR3 loop is CASRPTLGDGYEKLFF. Here the CDR3 DNA reads TGTGCCAGCAGACCAACCCTGGGCGATGGGTATGAAAAACTGTTTTTT. Supplemented by reference TRBV7-9 and TRBJ1-4, the full variable domain reads DTGVSQNPRHKITKRGQNVTFRCDPISEHNRLYWYRQTLGQGPEFLTYFQNEAQLEKSRLLSDRFSAERPKGSFSTLEIQRTEQGDSAMYLCASRPTLGDGYEKLFFGSGTQLSVL.

This clone was seen a single time. The chain carries TRBV7-9 and TRBJ2-3, with 8 bases identical to TRBD1. J lost 3 bases, V lost 3 bases, and 11 bases had no gene match. The CDR3 runs 17 residues. Looked up from germline, CDR1 is SEHNR and CDR2 is FQNEAQ (reference sequence). For the CDR3, the DNA is TGTGCCAGCAGCTTCCCCGCCGGACAGGGTGGAACAGATACGCAGTATTTT. Amino acids: CASSFPAGQGGTDTQYF.

The chain uses TRBV25-1 and TRBJ1-3; D is unresolved. The CDR3 length is 15 residues. Per germline, CDR1 MGHDK and CDR2 SYGVNS. V was pared by 1 base and J by 4 bases, with 11 bases between. Here the CDR3 DNA reads TGTGCCAGCAGTGAATCGGAGACCCCAGGAAACACCATATATTTT. Its protein product is CASSESETPGNTIYF.

In DNA, the CDR3 is TGTGCCAGCAGCTTACGGGTCCGGGACAGATCCTACAATGAGCAGTTCTTC. Its translation is CASSLRVRDRSYNEQFF. J is TRBJ2-1 and V is TRBV7-3, with 7 bases matching TRBD1. The CDR3 is made up of 17 amino acids. Germline CDR1 SGHTA, CDR2 FQGTGA. V lost 2 bases and J lost 1; bases outside the gene matches: 8.

The J gene is TRBJ2-7, the V gene TRBV6-6; the match to TRBD2 covers 7 bases. Germline V CDR1 and CDR2: MNHNY, SVGAGI (reference sequence). The CDR3 sequence is 15 residues long. V gave up 7 bases and J gave up 6 bases; unmatched junction bases: 15. In DNA form, the CDR3 reads TGTGCCAGCACCACGGACGGGGGAGGGGAAGGCGAGCAGTACTTC. This translates into CASTTDGGGEGEQYF.

CDR3 amino acids: CASSPTGGQTEVAFF. The CDR3 DNA reads TGCGCCAGCAGCCCGACAGGGGGCCAGACAGAGGTGGCTTTCTTT. This chain joins TRBV4-3 and TRBJ1-1, with 10 nucleotides matching TRBD1. The CDR3 length is 15 residues. Germline CDR1 and CDR2: LGHNA and YSLEER. Losses at the gene ends were 4 bases for V and 11 bases for J; bases not matched to a gene: 13.